In this sample, the clone carrying this T cell receptor beta chain turned up a few times. V was clipped by 0 bases and J by 6 bases, with 7 bases between them. CDR3 size: 12 residues. The germline V gene has CDR1 SGHRS and CDR2 YFSETQ. Each CDR3 protein is one row after TCRdb ran MiXCR on the 5' RACE reads. The table shows hundreds of thousands of distinct CDR3 sequences, with roughly a sixth occurring only once. This entry is derived from a study of T cells after yellow fever vaccination. The sample here was PBMCs, taken before the yellow fever booster vaccination. The chain couples TRBV5-1 to TRBJ2-7; the D is unclear. This clonotype was sampled from a man between 18 and 35 years old who received the YFV17D yellow fever vaccine. For the CDR3, the DNA is TGCGCCAGCAGCTTGGTGGTGGGCGAGCAGTACTTC. Translation: CASSLVVGEQYF.